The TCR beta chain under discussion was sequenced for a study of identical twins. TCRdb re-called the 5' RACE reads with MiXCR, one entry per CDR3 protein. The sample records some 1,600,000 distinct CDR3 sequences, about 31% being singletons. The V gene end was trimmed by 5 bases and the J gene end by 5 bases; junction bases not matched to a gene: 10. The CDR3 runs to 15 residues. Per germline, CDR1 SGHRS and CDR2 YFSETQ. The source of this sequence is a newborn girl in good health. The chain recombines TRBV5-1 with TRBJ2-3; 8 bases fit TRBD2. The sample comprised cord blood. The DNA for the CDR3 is TGCGCCAGCAGGGCGGGGGGATACCACAGAGATACGCAGTATTTT. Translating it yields CASRAGGYHRDTQYF.